The 12 T cell receptor beta chains below were found in one sample sequenced in a study of blood T cell repertoires in COVID-19. The method was immunoSEQ multiplex PCR; TCRdb's version includes in-frame clones alone and lacks a portion of them. The table has 10,000 to 15,000 clones, just under 80% seen once. Sequencing was done on a sample of peripheral blood. The source of these receptors is a human donor in a cohort sampled during active COVID-19.

The chain couples TRBV5-4 to TRBJ1-3; D is uncertain. The germline V gene encodes CDR1 SGHNT and CDR2 YYREEE (reference sequence). CDR3 length equals 14 residues. Trimming pared 3 bases from V and 1 base from J, leaving 8 bases between. This CDR3 reads CASSSGLSGNTIYF. CDR3 nucleotides: TGTGCCAGCAGCTCGGGGTTGTCTGGAAACACCATATATTTT.

V usage is TRBV11-1 and J usage is TRBJ1-6, with 9 bases lining up with TRBD1. Trimming took 3 bases from V and 10 from J; bases not matched to a gene: 4. Germline V gene data show CDR1 as SGHAT and CDR2 as FQDESV (reference sequence). CDR3 length: 14 amino acids. CDR3 sequence reads: CASSLTGGQSPLHF. CDR3 DNA sequence: TGTGCCAGCAGCTTGACAGGGGGTCAGTCACCCCTCCACTTT.

The chain recombines TRBV5-5 with TRBJ2-7; 9 bases line up with TRBD1. After removal of 2 bases from V and 2 bases from J, the junction contained 5 bases not matched to a gene. Germline values: CDR1 SGHKS, CDR2 YYEKEE (reference sequence). This CDR3 is 15 amino acids long. As DNA, the CDR3 is TGTGCCAGCAGCTTCCTCCGGGACAGGGCCTACGAGCAGTACTTC. Amino acids: CASSFLRDRAYEQYF.

The chain uses TRBV14 and TRBJ2-1; 11 nucleotides match TRBD2. Trimming at V came to 0 bases and at J to 7 bases, leaving 14 bases not matched to a gene. The germline gives CDR1 SGHDN, CDR2 FVKESK. This CDR3 spans 19 amino acids. CDR3 sequence: CASSQEGPSGGILSNEQFF. CDR3 DNA sequence: TGTGCCAGCAGCCAAGAGGGTCCTAGCGGGGGGATTCTATCGAATGAGCAGTTCTTC.

This clone was detected only a few times. The V and J genes are TRBV5-6 and TRBJ2-2, with TRBD1 matching 10 bases. CDR3 size: 16 residues. CDR1 SGHDT and CDR2 YYEEEE come from the germline V gene. V gave up 2 bases and J gave up 5 bases; unmatched junction bases: 6. CDR3 sequence reads: CASSLGDRGQTGELFF. The CDR3, as DNA: TGTGCCAGCAGCTTAGGAGACAGGGGGCAGACCGGGGAGCTGTTTTTT.

The chain has TRBV10-2 and TRBJ2-7, with TRBD2 identical over 14 bases. Germline CDR1 is WSHSY and CDR2 is SAAADI. Losses at the gene ends were 6 bases for V and 3 bases for J; bases not matched to a gene: 7. The CDR3 runs to 16 residues. CDR3 protein: CASRVGLAGGSYEQYF. The CDR3 DNA reads TGCGCCAGCAGGGTTGGACTAGCGGGGGGAAGCTACGAGCAGTACTTC.

The rearrangement joins TRBV7-3 to TRBJ2-1; 10 bases align to TRBD2. Trimming took 5 bases from V and 4 from J; bases not matched to a gene: 5. CDR3 length: 15 residues. The V gene's germline CDR1 is SGHTA and CDR2 FQGTGA. CDR3 sequence (DNA): TGTGCCAGCAGCGCAAGCGGGGGGGCATACAATGAGCAGTTCTTC. This gives the protein CASSASGGAYNEQFF. Full variable domain (rest looked up from reference TRBV7-3 and TRBJ2-1): GAGVSQTPSNKVTEKGKYVELRCDPISGHTALYWYRQSLGQGPEFLIYFQGTGAADDSGLPNDRFFAVRPEGSVSTLKIQRTERGDSAVYLCASSASGGAYNEQFFGPGTRLTVL.

A few counts support this clone. This chain connects TRBV4-1 to TRBJ1-6; possible D gene TRBD1, 6 bases. Trimming shortened V by 1 base and J by 6 bases, and 10 bases separated the two germline ends. CDR3 size: 15 residues. Germline V gene lookup returns CDR1 MGHRA and CDR2 YSYEKL. CDR3 protein: CASSQVGGRNSPLHF. The CDR3, as DNA: TGCGCCAGCAGCCAAGTGGGGGGGCGTAATTCACCCCTCCACTTT.

The chain uses TRBV10-3 and TRBJ1-2; 9 bases fit TRBD1. This CDR3 is built from 14 residues. V shed 6 bases and J 8 bases; nucleotides not matched to a gene: 10. Germline assignment: CDR1 ENHRY and CDR2 SYGVKD. The CDR3 region has the DNA TGTGCCATCAGCCTAGACAGGGGGGCGTACGGCTACACCTTC. Its protein product is CAISLDRGAYGYTF.

The gene calls are TRBV2 and TRBJ2-7; maybe TRBD2 (5 bases). The CDR3 is 13 residues long. With 10 bases removed from V and 6 bases from J, the gap between germline ends came to 19 bases. Germline CDR1 and CDR2: SNHLY and FYNNEI. The CDR3 loop is CAISAGIRGEQYF. In nucleotides, the CDR3 is TGTGCCATAAGTGCCGGAATTCGGGGCGAGCAGTACTTC.

J is TRBJ1-1 and V is TRBV10-2; TRBD1 agrees at 9 bases. Germline V gene data show CDR1 as WSHSY and CDR2 as SAAADI. Trimming cost V 5 bases and J 10 bases; bases outside gene matches: 2. The CDR3 covers 11 residues. In nucleotides, the CDR3 is TGCGCCAGCAGTACGACAGGGGGAGCTTTCTTT. Residues: CASSTTGGAFF.

The rearrangement links TRBV7-9 to TRBJ2-1; D is possibly TRBD1 (5 bases). CDR3 length equals 14 residues. The V and J ends lost 4 bases and 0 bases respectively, with 7 bases between them. From germline, CDR1 is SEHNR and CDR2 FQNEAQ (reference sequence). Here the CDR3 reads CASSSRVSYNEQFF. The DNA of the CDR3 is TGTGCCAGCAGCTCCAGGGTCTCCTACAATGAGCAGTTCTTC.